This TCR beta chain was found in a study of T cell repertoires in Merkel cell carcinoma (dated by TCRdb to about 2019). As for the study more broadly: Patients who had received intralesional immunotherapy or systemic immune checkpoint blockade ahead of the biopsy were left out. MCPyV-specific clonotypes were initially defined through tetramer sorting, cloning and paired TCR sequencing of expanded tumor-infiltrating lymphocytes. To be included, a subject needed both a diagnosis of MCPyV-positive Merkel cell carcinoma and tumor-infiltrating lymphocytes that had been successfully expanded in vitro. What the study reported, not specific to this receptor: Normal tissue biopsies were not studied.

About this clone: Its antigen has not been determined. There are no base qualities to consult, and no much larger clone falls within one base.

At the junction V is shortened by 3 bases and J by 1 base; bases outside the gene matches: 2. The germline V gene (reference sequence) supplies CDR1 LNHDA and CDR2 SQIVND. The CDR3 spans 14 residues, from the cysteine through the phenylalanine. Only the CDR3 portion is preserved as DNA: 42 bases, with reading frame beginning at the first base. TRB CDR3 sequencing and data processing of tumor genomic DNA were performed with the immunoSEQ assay. TCRdb obtained this table from immuneACCESS and retained in-frame rearrangements with V and J assigned. These tables miss some clones; where compared with another copy, unresolved V genes account for less than half of the shortfall, and the remainder is unexplained. In this sample the table shows 11,000 to 15,000 clones, 76% of which occur a single time. More than 15% of the sample goes to the ten largest clones. Each study subject had MCPyV-positive Merkel cell carcinoma confirmed by biopsy and had serum antibodies to T-antigen that tested positive. Genomic DNA was extracted from roughly 6 adjacent 10-micron frozen tumor sections without cell sorting or culture. Optimal cutting temperature compound was used to freeze tumor biopsy tissue measuring roughly 5 x 5 x 5 mm. In the frozen biopsy, scout sections stained with hematoxylin and eosin confirmed plenty of Merkel cell carcinoma along with infiltrating cells.

This receptor was taken from an adult with Merkel cell carcinoma. Recombination connected TRBV19 to TRBJ1-1; 7 bases in between match TRBD1. Material for sequencing was tumor tissue. The CDR3: CASSIGTANTEAFF. The nucleotide sequence is given as TGTGCCAGTAGTATTGGGACAGCGAACACTGAAGCTTTCTTT.